These T cell receptor beta chains were read from a single sample in a study of response to subunit inactivated influenza vaccine. From the RT-PCR reads, TCRdb called clonotypes with MiXCR, one entry per CDR3 protein. Of around 850,000 distinct CDR3 sequences detected, approximately 17% appear once; the ten largest clones hold 11%. Sequenced here: PBMCs from blood, sampled 5 days after vaccination. The receptor source for this set is a man in his forties or fifties who received an inactivated influenza vaccine. Each CDR3 is given with its conserved first and last residue. A D gene is named only where the DNA matches it firmly. Not every row has a clone size; where given, it reads once, few, many or a size class.

CDR3aa	CDR3nt	abundance	j_gene	v_gene	d_gene
CATSDLGRGVSNEQFF	TGTGCCACCAGTGATTTGGGCAGGGGAGTAAGCAATGAGCAGTTCTTC	few	TRBJ2-1	TRBV24-1	-
CASSLTPGGGTEAFF	TGTGCCAGCTCTCTTACGCCCGGGGGAGGCACTGAAGCTTTCTTT	-	TRBJ1-1	TRBV7-3	-
CASSLPGDRSNTGELFF	TGTGCCAGCAGTTTGCCGGGAGACAGGTCGAACACCGGGGAGCTGTTTTTT	few	TRBJ2-2	TRBV28	-
CSARIFHNEQFF	TGCAGTGCTAGGATTTTTCACAATGAGCAGTTCTTC	-	TRBJ2-1	TRBV20-1	-
CASSLGVWLLERDEQYF	TGTGCCAGCAGCTTAGGAGTATGGCTGCTGGAGAGGGACGAGCAGTACTTC	few	TRBJ2-7	TRBV11-2	-
CASESTGDNEKLFF	TGTGCCAGCGAGTCCACAGGGGATAATGAAAAACTGTTTTTT	few	TRBJ1-4	TRBV28	TRBD1
CASSLGHQNEKLFF	TGTGCCAGCAGTCTAGGACACCAAAATGAAAAACTGTTTTTT	many	TRBJ1-4	TRBV12-3/TRBV12-4	-
CASSFVGGPYEQYF	TGTGCCAGCAGTTTCGTGGGAGGGCCGTACGAGCAGTACTTC	many	TRBJ2-7	TRBV12-3/TRBV12-4	TRBD2
CASSEPHGLAEQFF	TGTGCCAGCAGTGAACCCCATGGACTAGCGGAGCAGTTCTTC	-	TRBJ2-1	TRBV25-1	TRBD2
CSVPFVEGPINYGYTF	TGCAGCGTTCCTTTCGTGGAGGGCCCTATTAACTATGGCTACACCTTC	many	TRBJ1-2	TRBV29-1	-
CASSPPGTGGSETQYF	TGTGCCAGCAGCCCGCCCGGGACAGGGGGATCAGAGACCCAGTACTTC	few	TRBJ2-5	TRBV7-8	TRBD1
CASSLGRGLGTDTQYF	TGTGCCAGCAGCTTGGGCAGGGGCTTGGGCACAGATACGCAGTATTTT	many	TRBJ2-3	TRBV11-2	-
CASSLATRQGVPARELFF	TGTGCCAGCAGCTTGGCCACGAGACAGGGGGTCCCAGCGCGGGAGCTGTTTTTT	-	TRBJ2-2	TRBV5-6	TRBD1
CASSERRGYTGELFF	TGTGCCAGCAGTGAACGGCGGGGTTACACCGGGGAGCTGTTTTTT	once	TRBJ2-2	TRBV25-1	-
CASSFEQGRSQETQYF	TGTGCCAGCAGTTTTGAACAGGGAAGGTCCCAAGAGACCCAGTACTTC	many	TRBJ2-5	TRBV12-3/TRBV12-4	-
CATSDELTSGNNEQFF	TGTGCCACCAGTGACGAGTTGACTAGCGGTAACAATGAGCAGTTCTTC	-	TRBJ2-1	TRBV24-1	TRBD2
CSARGGTGYNSPLHF	TGCAGTGCTAGAGGGGGGACAGGGTATAATTCACCCCTCCACTTT	-	TRBJ1-6	TRBV20-1	TRBD1
CASSQDSQTGELFF	TGCGCCAGCAGCCAAGATTCTCAAACCGGGGAGCTGTTTTTT	few	TRBJ2-2	TRBV4-3	-
CASSLEARGSSYNEQFF	TGTGCCAGCAGCTTGGAGGCGCGGGGGAGCTCCTACAATGAGCAGTTCTTC	-	TRBJ2-1	TRBV5-4	TRBD2
CASSQDLRGIGELFF	TGTGCCAGCAGCCAAGATTTAAGGGGGATCGGGGAGCTGTTTTTT	-	TRBJ2-2	TRBV4-2	-
CASERDRGSREQYF	TGTGCCAGCGAGAGGGACAGGGGGAGTAGGGAGCAGTACTTC	few	TRBJ2-7	TRBV6-1	TRBD1
CASSPPAGRTIYF	TGTGCCAGCAGCCCACCGGCGGGGAGGACCATATATTTT	many	TRBJ1-3	TRBV7-2	-
CASSLWQQGGEKDGYTF	TGTGCCAGCAGCTTATGGCAACAGGGAGGGGAGAAGGATGGCTACACCTTC	-	TRBJ1-2	TRBV7-2	-
CASSVVGGRFSEQFF	TGTGCCAGCAGTGTGGTGGGAGGGAGGTTTAGTGAGCAGTTCTTC	few	TRBJ2-1	TRBV2	TRBD2
CASSQDTAMLETQYF	TGTGCCAGCAGCCAAGATACGGCTATGCTTGAGACCCAGTACTTC	-	TRBJ2-5	TRBV4-2	-
CASSLATSNTEAFF	TGCGCCAGCAGCTTAGCCACTTCGAACACTGAAGCTTTCTTT	few	TRBJ1-1	TRBV5-1	-
CASSFTGVDTQYF	TGTGCCAGCAGCTTCACAGGGGTAGATACGCAGTATTTT	many	TRBJ2-3	TRBV5-6	TRBD1
CAIRAGGGSTDTQYF	TGTGCCATCAGAGCGGGCGGGGGGAGCACAGATACGCAGTATTTT	-	TRBJ2-3	TRBV10-3	TRBD2
CASSGQGVVDTQYF	TGTGCCAGCAGCGGGCAGGGCGTTGTAGATACGCAGTATTTT	few	TRBJ2-3	TRBV7-9	-
CSSAPVAGGPRETQYF	TGCAGCTCGGCGCCGGTAGCGGGAGGGCCTCGAGAGACCCAGTACTTC	few	TRBJ2-5	TRBV29-1	TRBD2
CASTLQGGSAEAFF	TGTGCCAGCACTCTACAGGGGGGGAGTGCTGAAGCTTTCTTT	many	TRBJ1-1	TRBV12-3/TRBV12-4	TRBD1
CASGSLGYNEQFF	TGTGCCAGCGGGTCCCTGGGGTACAATGAGCAGTTCTTC	-	TRBJ2-1	TRBV2	-
CASRAEGIVYGYTF	TGTGCCAGCAGAGCGGAGGGGATTGTCTATGGCTACACCTTC	-	TRBJ1-2	TRBV5-6	-
CASSYEGVAAQYF	TGTGCCAGCAGTTACGAAGGGGTAGCGGCGCAGTACTTC	-	TRBJ2-7	TRBV6-5	-
CASSFTNRISSYEQYF	TGTGCCAGCAGCTTTACTAACAGGATTAGCTCCTACGAGCAGTACTTC	few	TRBJ2-7	TRBV7-2	-
CASRPRGRGTGELFF	TGTGCCAGCCGCCCCCGAGGGAGAGGTACCGGGGAGCTGTTTTTT	-	TRBJ2-2	TRBV6-2/TRBV6-3	-
CASWTGSTNYGYTF	TGCGCCAGCTGGACAGGGTCTACTAACTATGGCTACACCTTC	-	TRBJ1-2	TRBV5-1	TRBD1
CSALRGRASADTQYF	TGCAGTGCGCTGCGCGGGAGGGCCTCTGCAGATACGCAGTATTTT	-	TRBJ2-3	TRBV20-1	TRBD2
CAWSWQELKGEQYF	TGTGCCTGGAGTTGGCAGGAGCTAAAGGGTGAGCAGTACTTC	-	TRBJ2-7	TRBV30	-
CASSTKWENTEAFF	TGTGCCAGCAGCACCAAATGGGAGAACACTGAAGCTTTCTTT	-	TRBJ1-1	TRBV6-1	-
CASSFAGQNTDTQYF	TGCGCCAGCAGTTTCGCGGGACAGAACACAGATACGCAGTATTTT	few	TRBJ2-3	TRBV4-3	-
CASSPLRTSGAVDTQYF	TGTGCCAGCTCACCCCTCCGGACTAGCGGGGCGGTAGATACGCAGTATTTT	-	TRBJ2-3	TRBV18	TRBD2
CASNEAGRSDEQFF	TGTGCCAGCAATGAGGCGGGACGGTCCGATGAGCAGTTCTTC	-	TRBJ2-1	TRBV2	-
CSAIRGGQGDTQYF	TGCAGTGCTATCAGAGGGGGGCAGGGAGATACGCAGTATTTT	-	TRBJ2-3	TRBV20-1	-
CSARDGSDPYEQYF	TGCAGTGCTAGAGATGGGTCGGATCCCTACGAGCAGTACTTC	-	TRBJ2-7	TRBV20-1	-
CASSQDYGLAGAYEQYF	TGCGCCAGCAGCCAAGATTACGGGCTAGCGGGGGCCTACGAGCAGTACTTC	many	TRBJ2-7	TRBV4-3	TRBD2
CASSTSAYEQYF	-	-	TRBJ2-7	TRBV28	-
CASGSGNEQYF	TGTGCTAGTGGTTCAGGGAACGAGCAGTACTTC	-	TRBJ2-7	TRBV12-5	-